The present entry profiles one TCR beta chain with its context. Its antigen remains unidentified. Sequenced by immunoSEQ multiplex PCR; TCRdb stores in-frame clones only, minus some. The repertoire holds under 8,500 clones, with under 85% as singletons. This record comes from a study of chemoradiotherapy in HPV16-positive cancers. Study-level information: Candidate HPV-specific clones and shared TCR motifs came from two HPV16-positive patients.

Findings of the study overall: During treatment, candidate HPV-specific clones and E7-related motifs expanded in tumor. In HPV16-positive patients, HPV-responsive T-cell expansion tracked better recurrence-free survival.

Over chemoradiotherapy, repertoires were sampled more than once. The CDR3 length is 11 residues. The V gene lost 7 bases and the J gene lost 6 bases, with 9 bases spanning the gap. Germline V gives CDR1 SGHAT, CDR2 FQNNGV. The sequence was obtained from a human donor with HPV-associated anogenital cancer. V and J are TRBV11-2 and TRBJ1-1; D remains unclear. This sample was obtained from a patient who underwent chemoradiotherapy. CDR3: CASTPGPEAFF. CDR3 nucleotide sequence: TGTGCCAGCACCCCCGGACCTGAAGCTTTCTTT.